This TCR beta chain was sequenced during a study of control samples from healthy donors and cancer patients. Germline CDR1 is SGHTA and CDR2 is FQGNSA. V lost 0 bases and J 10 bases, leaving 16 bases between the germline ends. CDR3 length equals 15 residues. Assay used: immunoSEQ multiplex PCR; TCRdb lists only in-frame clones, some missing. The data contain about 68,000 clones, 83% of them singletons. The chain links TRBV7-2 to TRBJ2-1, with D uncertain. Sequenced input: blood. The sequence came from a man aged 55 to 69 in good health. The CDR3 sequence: CASSLALGHTLEQFF. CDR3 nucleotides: TGTGCCAGCAGCTTAGCGCTCGGCCATACTTTGGAGCAGTTCTTC.